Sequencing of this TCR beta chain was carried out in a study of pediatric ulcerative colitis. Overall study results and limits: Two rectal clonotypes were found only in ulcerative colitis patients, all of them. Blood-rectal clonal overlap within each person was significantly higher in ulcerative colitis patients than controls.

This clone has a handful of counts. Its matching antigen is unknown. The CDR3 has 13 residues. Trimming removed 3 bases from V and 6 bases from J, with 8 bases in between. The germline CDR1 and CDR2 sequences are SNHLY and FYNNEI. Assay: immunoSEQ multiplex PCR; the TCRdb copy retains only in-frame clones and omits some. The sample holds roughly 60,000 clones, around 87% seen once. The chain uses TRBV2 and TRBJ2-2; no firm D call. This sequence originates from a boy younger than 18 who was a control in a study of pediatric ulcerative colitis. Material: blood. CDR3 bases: TGTGCCAGCAGTGACGACGGGCCCGGGGAGCTGTTTTTT. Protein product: CASSDDGPGELFF.